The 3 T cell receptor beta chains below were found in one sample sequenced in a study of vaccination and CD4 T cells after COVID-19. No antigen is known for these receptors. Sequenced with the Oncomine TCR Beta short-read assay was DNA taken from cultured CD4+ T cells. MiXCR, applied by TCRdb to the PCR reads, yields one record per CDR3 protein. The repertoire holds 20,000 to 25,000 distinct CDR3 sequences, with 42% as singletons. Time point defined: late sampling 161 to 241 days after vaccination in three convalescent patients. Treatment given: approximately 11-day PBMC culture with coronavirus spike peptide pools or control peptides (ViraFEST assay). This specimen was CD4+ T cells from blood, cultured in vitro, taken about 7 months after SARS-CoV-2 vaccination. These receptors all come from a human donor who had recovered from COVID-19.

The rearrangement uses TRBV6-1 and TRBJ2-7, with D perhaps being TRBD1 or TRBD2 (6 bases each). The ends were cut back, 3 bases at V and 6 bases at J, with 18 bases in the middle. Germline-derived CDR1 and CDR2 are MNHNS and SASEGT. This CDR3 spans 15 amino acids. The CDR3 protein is CASSDRVEGGSEQYF. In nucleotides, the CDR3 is TGTGCCAGCAGTGATAGGGTCGAGGGGGGCTCCGAGCAGTACTTC.

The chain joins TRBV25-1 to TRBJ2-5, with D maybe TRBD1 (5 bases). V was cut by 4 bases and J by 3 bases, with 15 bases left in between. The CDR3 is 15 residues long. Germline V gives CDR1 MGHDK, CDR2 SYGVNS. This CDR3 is CASSAGLRGKETQYF. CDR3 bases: TGTGCCAGCAGTGCAGGTCTTAGGGGCAAAGAGACCCAGTACTTC.

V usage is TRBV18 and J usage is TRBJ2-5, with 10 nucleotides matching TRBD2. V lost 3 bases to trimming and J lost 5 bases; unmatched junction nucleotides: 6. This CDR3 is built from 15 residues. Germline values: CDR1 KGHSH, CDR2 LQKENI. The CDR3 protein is CASSPLAGEGETQYF. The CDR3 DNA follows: TGTGCCAGCTCACCCCTAGCGGGAGAGGGGGAGACCCAGTACTTC.